The sequence of this TCR beta chain was determined in a study of cytomegalovirus exposure and HLA in healthy donors (dated by TCRdb to 2017 to 2019). With regard to the full study: An earlier analysis of 550 to 700 of the donors reported about 250 Gb of sequence data and 117 million unique TCR beta sequences from about 200 million T cells. An early release that covered about 640 HLA-typed donors contained approximately 290 gigabases of sequencing data and tens of millions of unique TCR sequences. Of the roughly 400 genotyped donors, approximately 80% were placed in the genetic ancestry cluster associated with self-reported Caucasian donors. The study was designed to test whether signatures of past pathogen exposure could be identified by cataloging public T cell receptors. The T cell repertoires of several hundred subjects were profiled by immunosequencing and related to cytomegalovirus serostatus. In addition to the first cohort of 650 to 800 subjects, a separate validation cohort of over 90 different subjects was used. The study combined high-throughput TCR immunosequencing, statistical association of individual TCRs with disease status, and machine learning to predict cytomegalovirus infection status. To study patterns of TCR occurrence, a later analysis re-analyzed previously published TCR beta repertoires from 500 to 850 donors and added high-resolution HLA genotyping. Rather than using new phenotypic data, the later analysis identified candidate immune exposures from TCR beta sequences and from how often those sequences occurred across donors. An earlier analysis of nearly 600 of the donors applied high-throughput TCR beta sequencing to assess whether each TCR beta V gene segment acted as functional or pseudogenic. Alongside the repertoire data, information on donor age, sex, ethnicity and CMV serostatus was compiled. Genome-wide SNP genotypes for about 65% of the 666 donors were used in a later genetic analysis, which treated that subset as a discovery cohort. All discovery cohort repertoires had been generated using a single sequencing platform. Class I and class II HLA loci were covered by the typing at four-digit resolution. Typing coverage varied by locus: about 629-630 donors for A, B, C, DRB1 and DQB1; some 520 for DQA1; some 610 for DPA1; about 450 for DPB1. Roughly 5 DR-DQ haplotypes were handled as single units for association and clustering, since linkage in the cohort was strong. Among some 400 genotyped donors of the cohort, an average of approximately 240,000 unique TCR beta nucleotide sequences was sequenced per donor, of which roughly 18% were non-productive. Here is what the overall study found, with its caveats: Linkage disequilibrium might explain the correlated functional status among segregating V segments, but an unknown experimental factor could not be ruled out. In an earlier analysis of around 500 of the donors, most TCR beta V segments appeared in productive rearrangements about 87% or about 30% of the time, broadly matching IMGT annotations. Compared with the 666-donor mean, donors in an Asian-associated ancestry cluster had fewer N-insertions in productive TCRs, according to a later genetic analysis. In the study, approximately 150 TCR beta chains were listed as associated with cytomegalovirus. Most CMV-associated TCR beta chains appeared to be HLA-restricted in a later analysis, and the HLA associations seemed to be driven largely by CMV exposure. A further reported finding was that TCR beta sequences accurately predicted the HLA-A and HLA-B alleles for most subjects in the first cohort. In this cohort, only TCR beta chains were sequenced, and detectable features were limited by the absence of alpha or paired-chain data. According to the authors, the approach could potentially be generalized to other disease states and immunological phenotypes. Roughly uniform sequencing depth across donors was assumed in presence/absence analyses, although this assumption may not hold. The earlier analysis of some 560 of the donors excluded approximately 15 rarely observed V segments, including chromosome 9 orphons, because counts were too low. Compared with equally common non-associated chains, HLA-associated TCR beta chains in a later analysis were more clonally expanded and had lower generation probabilities. In a later analysis, the rate of TCR association differed among HLA loci, with DRB1 alleles having the most associated TCRs and HLA-C alleles having the fewest. In both the original and validation cohorts, the classifier was reported to diagnose cytomegalovirus status with high specificity and sensitivity. According to a later analysis, parvovirus B19, influenza, CMV and Epstein-Barr virus appeared linked to several top co-occurrence clusters. When HLA alleles, especially DR and DQ, strongly co-occurred, TCR associations were difficult to assign to individual alleles. Most TCR sequences were observed very rarely across donors, whereas some public TCRs were present in many individuals. At a false discovery rate of 0.05, a later analysis linked approximately 18,000 TCR beta sequences to specific HLA alleles. Some IMGT-functional V segments, including TRBV6-2 and TRBV6-3, could not be told apart with the 87-base-pair reads, so those segments were excluded. A cluster of highly shared sequence variants was judged likely to represent a technical artifact of the sequencing pipeline. HLA typing was unavailable for some donors at each locus, so association tests used only the typed subset. Immune exposure information for the cohort was limited to CMV serostatus. In a later genetic analysis, a missense DCLRE1C variant was associated with V-gene and J-gene trimming of TCR beta chains, and the association was replicated in an independent cohort. In vitro tests confirmed that three of the cytomegalovirus-associated TCR beta chains recognize cytomegalovirus antigens.

Including the terminal cysteine and phenylalanine, the CDR3 comprises 16 residues. The entry retains the CDR3 DNA only, 48 bases that are in frame from base 1. As encoded in the germline V gene, CDR1 is SNHLY while CDR2 is FYNNEI. After removal of 8 bases from V and 2 bases from J, the junction retains 11 bases not matched to a gene. The cohort was made up of 500 to 850 healthy bone marrow donors. At the time of sampling, every cohort member was nominally healthy, though immune exposures that went unrecorded were likely present. The donor was CMV seropositive and was included in the group of 290 or so seropositive cohort members. A peripheral blood sample was collected from each donor, and TCR beta sequencing was performed on peripheral blood mononuclear cells. Genomic DNA was extracted from the blood cell samples with the Qiagen DNeasy Blood Extraction Kit. Libraries were built with the immunoSEQ multiplex PCR assay. The multiplex PCR relied on a mix of 60 forward primers for TCR Vbeta segments and 13 reverse primers for TCR Jbeta segments. Amplification of the CDR3 region of rearranged TCR beta genes was performed with a multiplex PCR assay on genomic DNA. The amplified TCR beta libraries were sequenced on the Illumina HiSeq System as 87-base-pair reads. As for how the authors treated the data: A later analysis tallied some 79 million unique TCR beta chains across the approximately 670 repertoires, and some 10 million of those chains were shared by two or more donors. Raw reads were error-corrected and collapsed into unique sequences by a nearest-neighbor algorithm in which closely related sequences were merged to remove PCR and sequencing errors. V, D and J gene segments were assigned by aligning CDR3 sequences to IMGT reference sequences. For a sequence to be retained, a match of at least six nucleotides was required to both a V gene segment and a J gene segment. Rearrangements were classified as productive when the CDR3 lacked stop codons and remained in frame with V and J, and all other rearrangements were classified as non-productive. CDR3 was defined by IMGT convention, running from the second conserved V-encoded cysteine to the conserved J-encoded phenylalanine. In an earlier analysis of 587 of the donors, sequences lacking an unambiguous match to a single V gene segment were excluded. An earlier analysis of fewer than 650 of the donors classified V segments as functional when productive rearrangements were above 56.7% and as segregating when the standard deviation between donors was above 5%. A statistical classification framework was built for diagnosing cytomegalovirus status from the catalog of TCR beta chain sequences. In a later analysis, V and J genes were assigned by comparing TCR nucleotide sequences against IMGT/GENE-DB human TR gene sequences. The TCRdist pipeline was used in a later analysis to assign CDR3 sequences and most-parsimonious VDJ recombination scenarios. A later analysis defined each TCR beta chain by its CDR3 amino acid sequence plus V-gene family, and excluded reads lacking a unique V-gene family. In a later analysis, several hundred highly shared, low-generation-probability nucleotide sequences were removed to address suspected cross-contamination and a sequencing artifact. A later analysis calculated a clonal expansion index for each public chain from normalized within-repertoire ranks of inferred template counts. A later analysis computed generation probabilities with a VDJ recombination model fitted to out-of-frame rearrangements, and checked the results against IGoR. Hypergeometric tests were used in a later analysis to score TCR-TCR, TCR-HLA and TCR-CMV co-occurrence, with a repertoire-size bias correction applied to the TCR pairs. A later analysis estimated false discovery rates by permuting HLA or CMV assignments 20 times. In a later analysis, co-occurring TCRs were grouped using DBSCAN, with TCRdist sequence similarity added in when clustering inside HLA-allele-positive subsets. Repertoires with fewer than 30,000 or more than 120,000 public chains were left out of co-occurrence clustering, as were a handful of repertoires with anomalous nucleotide sharing. Held by TCRdb, this immuneACCESS table contains in-frame sequences only and omits some clones. Under half of the omission traces to an unresolved V gene where checked; the cause of the rest is unknown. V and J calls and clone size are those listed in that table; D and trimming were worked out from the DNA. In all, the sample holds roughly 95,000 clones, and roughly four fifths of those were seen once. 3.4% of the sample rests with the top ten.

Concerning this clone itself: Its antigen is unknown. Per-nucleotide qualities are absent, and no much larger clonotype sits a single base away.

The sequence joins TRBV2 to TRBJ2-7; a stretch of 11 junction bases matches TRBD1. Source material: PBMCs. This receptor was taken from a young man in good health and CMV-seropositive. The nucleotide sequence is TGTGCCAGCGTCGGGACAGGGGGTCCCGGGCCCTACGAGCAGTACTTC. Its translation reads: CASVGTGGPGPYEQYF. With the portions outside the CDR3 filled from the reference TRBV2 and TRBJ2-7 genes, the complete variable region becomes EPEVTQTPSHQVTQMGQEVILRCVPISNHLYFYWYRQILGQKVEFLVSFYNNEISEKSEIFDDQFSVERPDGSNFTLKIRSTKLEDSAMYFCASVGTGGPGPYEQYFGPGTRLTVT.